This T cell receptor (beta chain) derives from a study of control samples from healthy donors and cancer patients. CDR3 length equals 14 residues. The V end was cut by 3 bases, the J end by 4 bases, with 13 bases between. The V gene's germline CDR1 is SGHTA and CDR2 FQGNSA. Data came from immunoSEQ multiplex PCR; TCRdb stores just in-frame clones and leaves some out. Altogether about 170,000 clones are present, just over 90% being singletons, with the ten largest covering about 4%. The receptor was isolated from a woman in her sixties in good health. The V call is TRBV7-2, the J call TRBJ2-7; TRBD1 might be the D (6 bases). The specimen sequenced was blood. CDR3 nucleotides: TGTGCCAGCAGCTTGGCCCTGGGACAATACGAGCAGTACTTC. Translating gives CASSLALGQYEQYF.